A single sample gave rise to the 10 T cell receptor beta chains below, sequenced in a study of T cell repertoires in cytomegalovirus infection. TCRdb reanalysed the reads using MiXCR and keeps one entry per CDR3 protein. The sample yields some 400,000 distinct CDR3 sequences, roughly 31% seen once. Material: PBMCs. Receptors originate from a human donor in good health (CMV status not recorded). Some clones in this sample may be carry-over from other donors' samples.

In its sample, this clonotype was seen a few times. V usage is TRBV2 and J usage is TRBJ2-7; maybe TRBD1 (5 bases). CDR1 is SNHLY, CDR2 FYNNEI, per germline. The length of the CDR3 is 15 residues. Trimming removed 2 bases from V and 0 bases from J, with 11 bases in between. Written as DNA, the CDR3 is TGTGCCAGCAGTGAACGTGAGACAGTCTCCTACGAGCAGTACTTC. Translating it yields CASSERETVSYEQYF.

The rearrangement uses TRBV6-1 and TRBJ2-5, with 7 bases fitting TRBD1. J gave up 3 bases and V 6 bases, and 7 bases lay outside the gene matches. The CDR3 consists of 14 residues. Germline CDR1 reads MNHNS; CDR2 reads SASEGT. CDR3 sequence reads: CASSVPDRKETQYF. The CDR3 region has the DNA TGTGCCAGCAGCGTACCGGACAGGAAAGAGACCCAGTACTTC.

Here the CDR3 reads CASSLLTRGTETQYF. CDR3 DNA sequence: TGTGCCAGCAGTTTACTGACCAGGGGTACAGAGACCCAGTACTTC. The chain employs TRBV28 and TRBJ2-5, with D tentatively TRBD1 (6 bases). This CDR3 has 15 amino acids. Trimming removed 2 bases from V and 4 bases from J, with 14 bases in between. From germline, CDR1 is MDHEN and CDR2 SYDVKM.

This clonotype has more than one count but fewer than ten. V gene TRBV7-8 combines with J gene TRBJ2-2; a possible D gene is TRBD1 (5 bases). The CDR3 covers 15 residues. Deletions cut 2 bases from V and 8 bases from J, with 15 bases between. Germline lookup yields CDR1 SGHVS and CDR2 FQNEAQ. Written as DNA, the CDR3 is TGTGCCAGCAGCTTACAGGCAGGGTTGGCTGGGGAGCTGTTTTTT. The encoded protein is CASSLQAGLAGELFF.

The chain uses TRBV6-5 and TRBJ1-6, with unresolved D. The CDR3 is 16 amino acids. Germline V CDR1 and CDR2: MNHEY, SVGAGI. V gave up 5 bases and J gave up 7 bases, with 18 bases separating them. The CDR3 region is CASSPLPRTRNSPLHF. DNA for the CDR3: TGTGCCAGCAGTCCTCTTCCCCGGACGCGAAATTCACCCCTCCACTTT.

The chain combines TRBV28 with TRBJ1-2; a possible D gene is TRBD1 (5 bases). Germline CDR1 is MDHEN and CDR2 is SYDVKM. This CDR3 comprises 14 residues. Trimming stripped 7 bases from V and 4 bases from J, with 16 bases between. For the CDR3, the DNA is TGTGCCAGCATCCAGCAGGGCTATCGCTATGGCTACACCTTC. Its translation is CASIQQGYRYGYTF.

A note on this clonotype: A much larger clonotype is one base distant, so this may be a read error. V is TRBV7-9 and J is TRBJ2-3; 14 bases are a match to TRBD2. CDR3 length: 16 residues. The V gene end was trimmed by 6 bases and the J gene end by 3 bases; junction bases not matched to a gene: 5. Germline V gene data show CDR1 as SEHNR and CDR2 as FQNEAQ (reference sequence). CDR3 sequence reads: CASRTTSGGATDTQYF. The CDR3 bases are TGTGCCAGCAGAACGACTAGCGGGGGGGCAACAGATACGCAGTATTTT.

As to this clonotype: An end of the junction differs from the germline gene, which may be a read error. The rearrangement links TRBV11-2 to TRBJ2-7; 8 bases fit TRBD1. The CDR3 runs 15 residues. Germline V gene sequence: CDR1 SGHAT, CDR2 FQNNGV. The CDR3 DNA sequence: TGTGCCAGCCGCTTAGGGACAGGATGGCTCTACGAGCAGTACTTC. Its translation is CASRLGTGWLYEQYF.

This sequence joins TRBV19 and TRBJ1-4, with D uncertain. The CDR3 length is 15 residues. Per germline, CDR1 LNHDA and CDR2 SQIVND (reference sequence). V was shortened by 5 bases and J by 7 bases, with 17 bases between the two germline ends. CDR3 in DNA: TGTGCCAGTAGTGGGTACACTCCTAGCAGTGAAAAACTGTTTTTT. Amino acids: CASSGYTPSSEKLFF.

On this clonotype itself: The junction departs from the called germline gene at one end, perhaps through a read error. This chain connects TRBV15 to TRBJ1-5; D is undetermined. CDR3 length: 14 amino acids. Germline-derived CDR1 and CDR2 are LNHNV and YYDKDF (reference sequence). The CDR3 is CATGRDIVGQPQHF. CDR3 DNA: TGTGCCACCGGCAGAGATATCGTAGGCCAGCCCCAGCATTTT.